This T cell receptor (beta chain) is from a study of blood T cell repertoires in COVID-19 (dated by TCRdb to 2020 to 2021). About the full investigation: The collaborator samples originated in the United States, Italy and Spain and spanned the acute and convalescent phases of COVID-19. The prospective study material was composed of cDNA or gDNA derived from T cells, B-cell-depleted T cells, or PBMCs. Subjects who had been exposed to COVID-19, were actively infected with it, or had recovered from it provided the deeply sampled blood TCRbeta repertoires that made up the dataset. The repertoires were released in a freely available public database meant as a resource for research on the immune response to SARS-CoV-2. Samples were obtained from the ongoing ImmuneRACE study (first 160 participants) and from over 1,000 subjects provided by 6 global collaborators. A de-identified subject ID, COVID-19 status, age in years and sex were almost always included in the sample metadata. Where available, HLA class I and class II types were obtained from metadata supplied by the sample provider rather than from assay-based typing. Overall study results and their limits: Clinical and demographic metadata were provided uncurated, with the amount varying by source and participant.

Looking up the germline V gene yields CDR1 KGHDR and CDR2 SFDVKD. V is clipped by 9 bases and J by 2 bases, and the sequence between their germline boundaries is 10 bases long. Its CDR3 holds 13 amino acids, cysteine through phenylalanine. The CDR3 DNA has 39 bases and is translated from base 1. About this clone: What this receptor recognizes is not known. No base quality information exists; no much larger clone differs at one position.

TCRbeta CDR3 regions were amplified from genomic DNA using the immunoSEQ Assay, a bias-controlled multiplex PCR. The original pipeline was this. Within the assay, amplification of reference gene primers was used to estimate how many nucleated cells each sample contained. To quantify the absolute abundance of each unique TCRbeta CDR3 rearrangement, sequence reads were collapsed and filtered. For each sample, productive Simpson clonality was calculated as the square root of Simpson's diversity index over productive rearrangements. In TCRdb, the immuneACCESS table is reduced to in-frame sequences with V and J assigned. These tables do not hold every clone; where another copy was compared, an unresolved V gene accounts for under half, and the others remain unexplained. V, J and clone size were drawn from that table, and D and trimming were deduced from the DNA. Recorded for this sample are about 170,000 clones; roughly 93% of them occurred a single time. Roughly 4.5% of the sample goes to the ten largest clones.

At one collaborating source in Seattle, patients were enrolled during active infection and were followed longitudinally through the course of disease. Whole blood was collected in K2EDTA tubes by collaborating institutions according to the institutions' own protocols. Collaborator samples were shipped for TCRbeta analysis as frozen whole blood, isolated PBMCs, or DNA extracted from either sample type. The sequence was obtained from a man aged 18-30 years with COVID-19, enrolled during active disease. The rearranged segments are TRBV24-1 and TRBJ1-3; possibly the D gene is TRBD1, per 5 matching bases. Source material: peripheral blood. The DNA reads TGTGCCACCCAAGAAGGGGCTGGAAACACCATATATTTT. Its product reads: CATQEGAGNTIYF.